This T cell receptor beta chain was sequenced for a study of prognosis after radiotherapy for stage I lung cancer. Overall study context: The patients, all with stage I non-small cell lung cancer, were enrolled between early 2018 and 2019. Distant metastases after radiotherapy occurred in four patients at a median of roughly 7 months; around 15 showed no significant progression.

The CDR3 spans 14 residues. Looked up from germline, CDR1 is GTSNPN and CDR2 is SVGIG (reference sequence). V was shortened by 0 bases and J by 0 bases, with 8 bases between the two germline ends. Blood was drawn (around 6 milliliters of peripheral blood) at each of two time points. By two-round multiplex PCR, the TCR beta CDR3 was amplified from genomic DNA. First-round PCR used primers specific to each TRBV and TRBJ gene. TCRdb independently ran MiXCR on the multiplex PCR reads; one entry per CDR3 protein. The data contain 30,000 to 35,000 distinct CDR3 sequences, about half of them seen just once; the ten biggest clones take up 15% to 20%. In the case of this clonotype: Its target is not known.

Regarding the study as a whole: Reports indicated that TRBV and TRBJ gene usage differed between patients with and without metastases, including differences in about nine V and a couple of J genes after SBRT.

The sequence came from a donor aged 50 or older with non-small cell lung cancer. The material was PBMCs, obtained before or after stereotactic body radiation therapy (not recorded which). The V call is TRBV30, the J call TRBJ1-2; no definite D call. The CDR3 DNA sequence: TGTGCCTGGAGTGTTCAGGAGACTAACTATGGCTACACCTTC. It specifies CAWSVQETNYGYTF.